The clone carrying this TCR beta chain was found a few times. Repertoires were generated with immunoSEQ multiplex PCR, while TCRdb's copy carries only in-frame clones and drops some. The table includes over 20,000 clones, roughly 80% detected once. The data were taken from a study of somatic mutations in cytotoxic T cells in rheumatoid arthritis. The CDR3 spans 15 residues. V was shortened by 5 bases and J by 1 base, with 14 bases between the two germline ends. Germline V lookup: CDR1 MGHRA, CDR2 YSYEKL. The sequence derives from a man aged 45-65 years in good health. The sample was CD8+ T cells sorted from blood. This sequence joins TRBV4-1 and TRBJ1-1, with a weak D call TRBD1 (5 bases). This CDR3 is CASSARMTENTEAFF. For the CDR3, the DNA is TGCGCCAGCAGCGCGCGGATGACAGAGAACACTGAAGCTTTCTTT.